This TCR beta chain originates from a study of blood T cell repertoires in COVID-19. How the authors handled the data: Reference gene primer amplification gave estimated nucleated cell counts. The data were produced by immunoSEQ multiplex PCR, yet TCRdb's version contains in-frame clones alone and is incomplete. The V and J calls and clone size are taken from that table; D and trimming were inferred from the DNA. The data show around 200,000 clones, over 60% seen once. The sequenced sample consisted of peripheral blood. The source of this sequence is a woman between 65 and 79 years old with acute or convalescent COVID-19.

The CDR3 coding sequence is TGTGCCAGCAGTGGACAGGGGGTTGGCATTCAGTACTTC. It specifies CASSGQGVGIQYF. J is TRBJ2-4 and V is TRBV11-2, with TRBD1 identical over 10 bases. This CDR3 is 13 amino acids long. Germline CDR1 and CDR2: SGHAT and FQNNGV. V was clipped by 6 bases and J by 9 bases; unmatched bases: 5.